This T cell receptor beta chain was captured in a study of T cells after yellow fever vaccination (dated by TCRdb to 2018 to 2020). About the full investigation: The SMART-Seq v4 Ultra Low Input RNA kit was used to prepare libraries from fractions with low cell numbers. To track T-cell clones before and after primary and booster YFV17D yellow fever vaccination, bulk TCR alpha and beta repertoires were sequenced longitudinally. Two healthy male donors, one aged 18 to 30 and one aged 30 to 39 years, were included in the cohort. Blood samples were taken at several timepoints before and after primary and secondary immunization, and bulk PBMC replicates and cell subsets were isolated. The investigation overall reported the following: The secondary T-cell response was weaker than the primary response but faster, peaking on day 5 instead of day 15. Because abundant contaminating clonotypes from the bulk population could be contained in FACS-sorted repertoires, computational filtering was required. A small share of clonotypes was detected in both CD4 and CD8 compartments, with the overlap likely arising from convergent recombination. Because only a couple of donors were included in the study, the extent to which the findings can be generalized is limited. After the booster, most clones that had expanded after primary vaccination were detected again (almost 97% of CD4 and over 75% of CD8), suggesting broad maintenance of memory.

Of note for this clonotype: Its specific antigen is unknown. No quality values exist for individual bases; no much larger clone is one base distant.

What the treatment or condition label conveys for this sample: live attenuated yellow fever vaccine strain. PBMCs were isolated from peripheral blood using a standard Ficoll-Paque protocol. CD4 and CD8 T-cell fractions were isolated with Dynabeads CD4 and CD8 positive selection kits. TriZol was used to extract RNA from bulk PBMCs, CD4 and CD8 fractions, and dextramer-positive and dextramer-negative fractions. From the cysteine through the phenylalanine, the CDR3 covers 15 amino acids. Kept here is only the CDR3 DNA, which spans 45 bases and is read in frame from base 1. Trimming accounts for 5 bases at V and 6 bases at J, while the number of junction bases matched to no gene is 7. Per the germline V gene, SGHAT is the CDR1 and FQNNGV is the CDR2. These reads were obtained on an Illumina NovaSeq 6000. TCR cDNA was synthesized by 5'RACE template switching, through which a universal primer site and unique molecular identifiers were introduced. Priming of cDNA synthesis was performed from both the TCR alpha and TCR beta constant segments. Two PCR steps were used to amplify libraries, with sample barcodes and sequencing adapters being added in the second step. Sequencing of the libraries was done on either Illumina HiSeq 2500 (2x100 bp) or NovaSeq (2x150 bp). The authors processed their data as follows. MIGEC was used to demultiplex reads and collapse the reads into UMI consensus sequences, and MiXCR was used for V(D)J alignment. Vaccine-responding clonotypes were identified with edgeR using replicate PBMC samples, with FDR below 0.01 and a log2 fold change above 5 up to day 15 being required. Each bulk clonotype was labeled CD4 or CD8 based on which sequenced repertoire, CD4 or CD8, contained the clonotype at higher abundance. The public reads were run again by TCRdb, first through fastp at Q25 and then through MiXCR, and only productive beta chains were kept. When rows share a CDR3 protein, they turn into one entry using the most common DNA and genes. Here the V and J calls rest on TCRdb's processing, not on the authors' analysis. The sample yields hundreds of thousands of distinct CDR3 sequences; approximately 5.2% were counted once. 3% to 4% of the sample comes from the top ten.

This receptor chain uses TRBV11-2 and TRBJ1-4; the junction holds 9 bases that match TRBD1. The specimen comprised CD4+ T cells sorted from PBMCs, sampled on the day of the yellow fever booster vaccination. The clonotype comes from a young man who received the YFV17D yellow fever vaccine. The sequenced DNA is TGTGCCAGCAGCCGAACCGGGACAGGGTATGAAAAACTGTTTTTT. This encodes CASSRTGTGYEKLFF.